This T cell receptor beta chain comes out of a study of cytotoxic CD8 clonotypes in ibrutinib-treated CLL. On the study more broadly: After a median of approximately 70 months, about 15 patients stayed remitted and approximately twelve progressed; responses had been partial in roughly 25 and complete in 2. Whole-study findings and limits: T-cell clonality at baseline went above that of age-matched healthy donors and rose and fell with circulating CD8+ T-cell counts.

The CDR3 sequence is 18 residues long. Trimming took 4 bases from V and 4 from J; bases not matched to a gene: 12. CDR1 SGHRS and CDR2 YFSETQ come from the germline V gene. The authors obtained roughly 2 micrograms of genomic DNA from cryopreserved PBMCs for TCR beta libraries. This clone was observed a handful of times. The antigen is undetermined. Sequencing was designed to attain a depth spanning 1 in 200,000 to 1 in 1 million T cells. The repertoire was sequenced with immunoSEQ multiplex PCR; TCRdb's copy has only in-frame clones and lacks some. The sample has about 68,000 clones, under 70% seen once.

This rearrangement joins TRBV5-1 to TRBJ2-2; the match to TRBD1 covers 11 bases. The sequence came from a human donor with chronic lymphocytic leukemia. Specimen: PBMCs, collected after 12 months of ibrutinib treatment. DNA for the CDR3: TGCGCCAGCAGCACCAGGACAGGGGGCCGGGGAAGCACCGGGGAGCTGTTTTTT. It yields the protein CASSTRTGGRGSTGELFF.